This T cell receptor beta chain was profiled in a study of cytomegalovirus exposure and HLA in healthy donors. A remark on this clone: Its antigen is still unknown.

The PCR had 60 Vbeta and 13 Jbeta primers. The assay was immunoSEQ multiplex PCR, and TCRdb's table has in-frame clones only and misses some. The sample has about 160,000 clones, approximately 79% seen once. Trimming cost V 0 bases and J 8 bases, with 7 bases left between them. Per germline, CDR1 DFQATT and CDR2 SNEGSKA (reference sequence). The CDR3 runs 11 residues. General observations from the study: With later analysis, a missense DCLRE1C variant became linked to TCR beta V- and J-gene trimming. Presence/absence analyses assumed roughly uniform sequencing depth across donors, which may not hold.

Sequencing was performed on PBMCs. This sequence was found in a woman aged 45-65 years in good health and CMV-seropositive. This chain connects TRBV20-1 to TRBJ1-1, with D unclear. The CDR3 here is CSARDPPEAFF. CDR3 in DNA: TGCAGTGCTAGAGATCCCCCAGAAGCTTTCTTT.